Below are 29 T cell receptor beta chains sequenced from a single sample in a study of CD8 T cells in ankylosing spondylitis. Each CDR3 protein is one row after TCRdb ran MiXCR on the 5' RACE reads. The data contain around 440,000 distinct CDR3 sequences, approximately 17% of them singletons. Study-wide points: Typical of ankylosing spondylitis blood, it appeared, was a TCR beta motif of 7 or 8 highly homologous variants.

These receptors have no identified antigens. Sequenced sample: blood, either unsorted or a sorted T cell fraction (not recorded which). The receptors were gathered from a male donor with ankylosing spondylitis.

This clonotype was counted at least ten times. The chain combines TRBV10-3 with TRBJ2-7; D is unclear. This CDR3 region has 12 residues. V was trimmed by 10 bases and J by 3 bases, leaving 13 bases between them. Germline V gene lookup returns CDR1 ENHRY and CDR2 SYGVKD. The CDR3 nucleotides read TGTGCCACCTCCGGCAGGAGCTACGAGCAGTACTTC. This sequence encodes CATSGRSYEQYF.

This sequence joins TRBV4-3 and TRBJ2-6, with 8 bases fitting TRBD1. This CDR3 contains 16 residues. Trimming cost V 6 bases and J 0 bases; bases outside gene matches: 4. CDR1 LGHNA and CDR2 YSLEER come from the germline V gene. The CDR3 DNA follows: TGCGCCAGCAGGGACAGGGTAAGCTCTGGGGCCAACGTCCTGACTTTC. This gives the protein CASRDRVSSGANVLTF.

The chain uses TRBV3-1 and TRBJ2-7, with D tentatively TRBD1 or TRBD2 (5 bases each). The CDR3 is 15 amino acids. Germline-derived CDR1 and CDR2 are LGHDT and YNNKEL (reference sequence). V lost 0 bases and J lost 2, with 11 bases in between. DNA for the CDR3: TGTGCCAGCAGCCAAGATGTTTGGGGGACCTACGAGCAGTACTTC. Its protein is CASSQDVWGTYEQYF.

This clonotype has ten or more counts. The gene calls are TRBV12-3 or TRBV12-4 and TRBJ1-6; no clear D gene. With 3 bases removed from V and 10 bases from J, the gap between germline ends came to 13 bases. This CDR3 has 14 residues. The CDR3 loop is CASSLKGLRSPLHF. The CDR3 nucleotides read TGTGCCAGCAGTTTGAAGGGTTTACGGTCACCCCTCCACTTT.

There are a few counts of this clonotype. V gene TRBV2 combines with J gene TRBJ2-1; a possible D gene is TRBD2 (5 bases). Trimming shortened V by 6 bases and J by 8 bases, and 8 bases separated the two germline ends. Looked up from germline, CDR1 is SNHLY and CDR2 is FYNNEI. The CDR3 contains 11 residues. CDR3 sequence: CASRRRDEQFF. The CDR3 DNA sequence: TGTGCCAGCAGACGGCGGGATGAGCAGTTCTTC.

This clonotype came up a few times. The chain carries TRBV6-5 and TRBJ2-3; 7 bases match TRBD1. Per the germline V gene, CDR1 is MNHEY and CDR2 is SVGAGI. The CDR3 spans 19 residues. Trimming removed 2 bases from V and 3 bases from J; junction bases left unmatched: 17. CDR3 protein: CASSYKAVARDSRTDTQYF. In DNA, the CDR3 is TGTGCCAGCAGTTACAAGGCTGTAGCCCGGGACAGCAGAACAGATACGCAGTATTTT.

The sample holds many counts of this clonotype. J is TRBJ1-1 and V is TRBV7-2, with D possibly matching TRBD1 (5 bases). Trimming left V 5 bases short and J 2 bases short, with 15 bases between. Germline CDR1 is SGHTA and CDR2 is FQGNSA. This CDR3 comprises 15 residues. In nucleotides, the CDR3 is TGTGCCAGCAGCCCCGGTGGGGGATTCAACACTGAAGCTTTCTTT. This sequence encodes CASSPGGGFNTEAFF. Looking up the rest from reference TRBV7-2 and TRBJ1-1 gives the full variable domain: GAGVSQSPSNKVTEKGKDVELRCDPISGHTALYWYRQSLGQGLEFLIYFQGNSAPDKSGLPSDRFSAERTGGSVSTLTIQRTQQEDSAVYLCASSPGGGFNTEAFFGQGTRLTVV.

As for this clonotype: This may be a read error: a much more frequent sequence differs by one nucleotide. This chain connects TRBV5-4 to TRBJ2-3; no clear D gene. CDR1 is SGHNT, CDR2 YYREEE, per germline (reference sequence). The V and J ends lost 4 bases and 2 bases respectively, with 5 bases between them. The length of the CDR3 is 12 residues. The CDR3 coding sequence is TGTGCCAGCAGCCCCCACACAGATACGCAGTATTTT. Its translation is CASSPHTDTQYF. The full variable domain, in which reference TRBV5-4 and TRBJ2-3 provide the parts outside the CDR3, is ETGVTQSPTHLIKTRGQQVTLRCSSQSGHNTVSWYQQALGQGPQFIFQYYREEENGRGNFPPRFSGLQFPNYSSELNVNALELDDSALYLCASSPHTDTQYFGPGTRLTVL.

This rearrangement joins TRBV7-3 to TRBJ2-1; D gene uncertain. V lost 1 base to trimming and J lost 4 bases, with 14 bases between them. CDR3 length: 16 residues. Germline CDR1 SGHTA, CDR2 FQGTGA. The CDR3 is CASSLRAANLYNEQFF. The CDR3 DNA sequence: TGTGCCAGCAGCTTAAGGGCGGCCAACCTATACAATGAGCAGTTCTTC.

In this sample, this clonotype turned up a few times. The chain joins TRBV10-3 to TRBJ2-7; 12 bases align to TRBD2. The germline CDR1 and CDR2 sequences are ENHRY and SYGVKD. CDR3 size: 14 residues. J lost 4 bases, V lost 4 bases, and 2 bases had no gene match. The CDR3 nucleotides are TGTGCCATCAGTGGCACTAGCGGGAGGTACGAGCAGTACTTC. Translating gives CAISGTSGRYEQYF.

The V and J genes are TRBV9 and TRBJ2-1, with TRBD2 matching over 14 bases. The CDR3 consists of 16 residues. Losses at the gene ends were 3 bases for V and 7 bases for J; bases not matched to a gene: 6. CDR1 is SGDLS and CDR2 is YYNGEE in the germline V gene. CDR3 DNA: TGTGCCAGCAGCGAGGCGGGACTAGCGGGGGAAAATGAGCAGTTCTTC. This codes for CASSEAGLAGENEQFF.

This chain joins TRBV12-3 or TRBV12-4 and TRBJ2-1, with D possibly TRBD1 on 5 matching bases. The CDR3 extends over 14 amino acids. V was pared by 2 bases and J by 2 bases, with 7 bases between. The CDR3 region has the DNA TGTGCCAGCAGTTTACCGACAGCCTACAATGAGCAGTTCTTC. This sequence encodes CASSLPTAYNEQFF.

This chain links TRBV6-2 or TRBV6-3 with TRBJ1-1; D ambiguous. The CDR3 is made up of 13 amino acids. Trimming took off 6 bases at V and 1 base at J, with 9 bases between the two ends. Germline assignment: CDR1 MNHEY and CDR2 SVGEGT. DNA of the CDR3: TGTGCCAGCAGACTCGGAACGAACACTGAAGCTTTCTTT. Protein product: CASRLGTNTEAFF.

The J gene is TRBJ1-1, the V gene TRBV29-1; no clear D. The germline V gene encodes CDR1 SQVTM and CDR2 ANQGSEA. V was pared by 7 bases and J by 1 base, with 7 bases between. The CDR3 is 11 amino acids. The CDR3 DNA follows: TGCAGCGACGCAGGGAACACTGAAGCTTTCTTT. Translation gives CSDAGNTEAFF.

The chain couples TRBV20-1 to TRBJ1-1; TRBD1 aligns across 8 bases. Germline V gives CDR1 DFQATT, CDR2 SNEGSKA (reference sequence). The CDR3 extends over 15 amino acids. With 3 bases clipped from V and 1 base from J, the junction kept 7 bases outside the gene matches. The CDR3 loop reads CSASPGGTGNTEAFF. CDR3 DNA: TGCAGTGCTAGCCCCGGCGGGACAGGGAACACTGAAGCTTTCTTT.

This clonotype was detected a few times. V and J are TRBV16 and TRBJ2-7, with 10 nucleotides matching TRBD1. Germline assignment: CDR1 KGHSY and CDR2 FQNENV. There are 16 residues in the CDR3. Germline trimming cut 4 bases from V and 3 bases from J; bases unmatched to any gene: 9. In DNA form, the CDR3 reads TGTGCCAGCAGCCCCCCGAGACAGGGGGCCCACTACGAGCAGTACTTC. Its translation is CASSPPRQGAHYEQYF. Based on the CDR3 plus reference TRBV16 and TRBJ2-7, the full variable domain is GEEVAQTPKHLVRGEGQKAKLYCAPIKGHSYVFWYQQVLKNEFKFLISFQNENVFDETGMPKERFSAKCLPNSPCSLEIQATKLEDSAVYFCASSPPRQGAHYEQYFGPGTRLTVT.

Many counts were recorded for this clonotype. The V call is TRBV20-1, the J call TRBJ2-7; a possible D gene is TRBD2 (6 bases). The CDR3 has 14 amino acids. Trimming took 0 bases from V and 4 from J, leaving 13 bases between them. The germline V gene encodes CDR1 DFQATT and CDR2 SNEGSKA (reference sequence). CDR3 amino acids: CSARDGSPKYEQYF. For the CDR3, the DNA is TGCAGTGCTAGAGACGGGAGCCCCAAGTACGAGCAGTACTTC.

The V gene is TRBV5-1, the J gene TRBJ1-2; a possible D gene is TRBD1 (6 bases). V lost 0 bases, J lost 5 bases, and 11 bases lay in between. CDR1 and CDR2 from the germline V gene are SGHRS and YFSETQ. This CDR3 has 14 residues. The CDR3 nucleotides read TGCGCCAGCAGCTTGGATGCAGGGGTTTATGGCTACACCTTC. Protein product: CASSLDAGVYGYTF.

The CDR3 is CASSLDYSNQPQHF. CDR3 DNA: TGTGCCAGCAGCCTCGACTATAGCAATCAGCCCCAGCATTTT. V is TRBV3-1 and J is TRBJ1-5; D uncertain. The V and J ends lost 4 bases and 0 bases respectively, with 7 bases between them. The CDR3 spans 14 residues. Per germline, CDR1 LGHDT and CDR2 YNNKEL (reference sequence).

V usage is TRBV20-1 and J usage is TRBJ1-5; unclear D gene. CDR1 is DFQATT, CDR2 SNEGSKA, per germline (reference sequence). Trimming left V 3 bases short and J 2 bases short, with 17 bases between. This CDR3 has 16 residues. As DNA, the CDR3 is TGCAGTGCTAGGTTTCGTGGAGGTTTTGGCAATCAGCCCCAGCATTTT. It translates to CSARFRGGFGNQPQHF.

Turning to this clonotype: The junction shows a germline mismatch at one end, possibly a read error. This chain joins TRBV6-2 or TRBV6-3 and TRBJ1-2; the D gene is possibly TRBD1 (5 bases). The germline V gene encodes CDR1 MNHEY and CDR2 SVGEGT. There are 12 residues in the CDR3. CDR3 in amino acids: CASKEGRRGCTF. CDR3 coding DNA: TGTGCCAGCAAGGAGGGGCGACGAGGCTGCACCTTC.

Many counts were recorded for this clonotype. V is TRBV10-3 and J is TRBJ1-4; possibly TRBD1 for D (5 bases). The CDR3 loop spans 15 amino acids. V shed 8 bases and J shed 4 bases, with 17 bases lying between them. The V gene's germline CDR1 is ENHRY and CDR2 SYGVKD. For the CDR3, the DNA is TGTGCCATCTCCGCGGGGGGACGGAGTAATGAAAAACTGTTTTTT. Protein product: CAISAGGRSNEKLFF.

The chain joins TRBV7-9 to TRBJ1-1; D is uncertain. This CDR3 has 13 residues. Germline V gene lookup returns CDR1 SEHNR and CDR2 FQNEAQ (reference sequence). V lost 6 bases, J lost 4 bases, and 12 bases lay in between. The DNA of the CDR3 is TGTGCCAGCAGGGGCACGATGCCCACTGAAGCTTTCTTT. Translated, it gives CASRGTMPTEAFF.

The rearrangement uses TRBV29-1 and TRBJ2-7; D gene uncertain. The CDR3 is made up of 11 amino acids. The ends were cut back, 7 bases at V and 3 bases at J, with 10 bases in the middle. The germline V gene has CDR1 SQVTM and CDR2 ANQGSEA. The CDR3 DNA sequence: TGCAGCGGCACACACGACTACGAGCAGTACTTC. This codes for CSGTHDYEQYF.

The J gene is TRBJ2-2, the V gene TRBV28; D not resolved. Deletions cut 1 base from V and 7 bases from J, with 7 bases between. This CDR3 region has 13 residues. The V gene's germline CDR1 is MDHEN and CDR2 SYDVKM. For the CDR3, the DNA is TGTGCCAGCAGTTTATCGGGTGTCGGGGAGCTGTTTTTT. This encodes CASSLSGVGELFF.

This sequence joins TRBV19 and TRBJ2-6, with D hard to call. There are 15 residues in the CDR3. V was clipped by 7 bases and J by 2 bases, with 12 bases between them. CDR1 and CDR2 (germline): LNHDA, SQIVND (reference sequence). The CDR3 sequence: CASNSPGPGANVLTF. CDR3 in DNA: TGTGCCAGTAACTCCCCCGGTCCTGGGGCCAACGTCCTGACTTTC. Full variable domain (rest looked up from reference TRBV19 and TRBJ2-6): DGGITQSPKYLFRKEGQNVTLSCEQNLNHDAMYWYRQDPGQGLRLIYYSQIVNDFQKGDIAEGYSVSREKKESFPLTVTSAQKNPTAFYLCASNSPGPGANVLTFGAGSRLTVL.

The chain links TRBV6-2 or TRBV6-3 to TRBJ1-5; a weak D match, TRBD1 (5 bases). V lost 6 bases to trimming and J lost 2 bases, with 17 bases between them. Per the germline V gene, CDR1 is MNHEY and CDR2 is SVGEGT. The CDR3 length is 16 residues. The CDR3 DNA reads as TGTGCCAGCAGCCCCGCCAGGGCGAGGGGCAATCAGCCCCAGCATTTT. Amino acids: CASSPARARGNQPQHF.

This clonotype turned up a few times. The chain employs TRBV12-3 or TRBV12-4 and TRBJ2-5; 10 bases align to TRBD1. The CDR3 loop spans 17 amino acids. V lost 5 bases to trimming and J lost 1 base; unmatched junction nucleotides: 10. The DNA of the CDR3 is TGTGCCAGCAGTCGGACCGGGACAGGGGCCCGCCAAGAGACCCAGTACTTC. Encoded protein: CASSRTGTGARQETQYF.

This clonotype was seen at least ten times. The chain joins TRBV2 to TRBJ2-2, with D unresolved. V lost 5 bases and J 3 bases, leaving 4 bases between the germline ends. This CDR3 is 12 amino acids long. In germline, CDR1 is SNHLY, CDR2 FYNNEI. The chain's CDR3 is CASSSDTGELFF. The CDR3 DNA reads TGTGCCAGCAGTTCCGACACCGGGGAGCTGTTTTTT.